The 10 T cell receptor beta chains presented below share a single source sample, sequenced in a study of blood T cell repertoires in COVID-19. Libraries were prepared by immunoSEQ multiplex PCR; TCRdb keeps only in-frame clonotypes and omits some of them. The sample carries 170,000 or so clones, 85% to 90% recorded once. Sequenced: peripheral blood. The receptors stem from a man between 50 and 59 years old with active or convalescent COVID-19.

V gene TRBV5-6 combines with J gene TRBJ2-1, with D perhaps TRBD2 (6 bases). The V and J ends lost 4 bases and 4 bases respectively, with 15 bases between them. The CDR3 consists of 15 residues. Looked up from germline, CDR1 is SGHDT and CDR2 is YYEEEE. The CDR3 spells CASSPGVAEYNEQFF. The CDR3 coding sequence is TGTGCCAGCAGCCCCGGGGTAGCGGAGTACAATGAGCAGTTCTTC.

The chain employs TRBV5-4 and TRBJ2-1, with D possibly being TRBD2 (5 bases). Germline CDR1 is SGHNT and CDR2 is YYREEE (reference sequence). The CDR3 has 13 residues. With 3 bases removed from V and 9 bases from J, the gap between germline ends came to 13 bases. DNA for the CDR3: TGTGCCAGCAGCTCTACCCTAGCCATTGAGCAGTTCTTC. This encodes CASSSTLAIEQFF.

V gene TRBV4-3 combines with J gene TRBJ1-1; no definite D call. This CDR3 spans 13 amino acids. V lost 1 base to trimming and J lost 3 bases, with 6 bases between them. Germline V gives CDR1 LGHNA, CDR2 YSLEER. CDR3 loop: CASSQALYTEAFF. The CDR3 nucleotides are TGCGCCAGCAGCCAAGCTCTCTACACTGAAGCTTTCTTT.

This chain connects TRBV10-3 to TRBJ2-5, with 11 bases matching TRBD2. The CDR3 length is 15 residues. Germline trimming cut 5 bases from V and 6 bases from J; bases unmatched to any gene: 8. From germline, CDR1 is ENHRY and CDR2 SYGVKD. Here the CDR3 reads CAISSGTSGKQTQYF. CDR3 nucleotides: TGTGCCATCAGTTCCGGGACTAGCGGCAAGCAGACCCAGTACTTC.

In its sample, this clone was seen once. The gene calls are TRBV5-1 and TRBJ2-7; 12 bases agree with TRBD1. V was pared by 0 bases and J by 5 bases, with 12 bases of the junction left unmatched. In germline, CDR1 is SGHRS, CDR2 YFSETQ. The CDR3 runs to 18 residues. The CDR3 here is CASSLVTGTGGFVNEQYF. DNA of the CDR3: TGCGCCAGCAGCTTGGTTACGGGGACAGGGGGCTTCGTCAACGAGCAGTACTTC.

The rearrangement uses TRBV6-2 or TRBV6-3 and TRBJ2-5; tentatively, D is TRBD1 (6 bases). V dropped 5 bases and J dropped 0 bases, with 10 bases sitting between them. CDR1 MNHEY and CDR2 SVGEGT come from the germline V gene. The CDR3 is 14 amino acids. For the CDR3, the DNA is TGTGCCAGCAGTCGGGGACACTACCAAGAGACCCAGTACTTC. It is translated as CASSRGHYQETQYF.

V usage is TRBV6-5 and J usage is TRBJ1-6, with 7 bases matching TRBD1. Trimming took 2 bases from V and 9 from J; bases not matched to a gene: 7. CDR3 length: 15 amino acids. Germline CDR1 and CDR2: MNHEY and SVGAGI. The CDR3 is CASSYTTGTSSPLHF. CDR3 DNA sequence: TGTGCCAGCAGTTACACGACAGGGACTAGTTCACCCCTCCACTTT.

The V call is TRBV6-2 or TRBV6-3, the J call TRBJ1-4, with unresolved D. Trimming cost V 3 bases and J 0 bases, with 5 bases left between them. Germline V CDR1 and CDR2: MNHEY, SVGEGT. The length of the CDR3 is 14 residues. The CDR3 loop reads CASSYPATNEKLFF. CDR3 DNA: TGTGCCAGCAGTTATCCAGCAACTAATGAAAAACTGTTTTTT.

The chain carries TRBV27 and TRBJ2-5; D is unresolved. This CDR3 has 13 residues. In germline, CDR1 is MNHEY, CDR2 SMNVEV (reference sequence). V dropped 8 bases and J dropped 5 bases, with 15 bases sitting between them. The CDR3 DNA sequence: TGTGCCAGCTCATCCATCGTCGGGGAGACCCAGTACTTC. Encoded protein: CASSSIVGETQYF.

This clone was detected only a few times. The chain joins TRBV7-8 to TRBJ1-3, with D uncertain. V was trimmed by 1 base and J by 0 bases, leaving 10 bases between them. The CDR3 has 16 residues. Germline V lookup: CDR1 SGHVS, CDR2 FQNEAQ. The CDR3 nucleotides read TGTGCCAGCAGCTTAGGAGTGGGGAGCTCTGGAAACACCATATATTTT. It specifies CASSLGVGSSGNTIYF.